The clone carrying this T cell receptor (beta chain) has only a few counts. Antigen unknown. The record originates from a study of shared clonotypes between healthy human individuals. Study-level points and caveats: Clonotype sharing among donors, it was expected, would be affected by sequencing depth.

Several immunoSEQ plates held equal portions of the genomic DNA taken from each subset. Per the original methods: Because ImmunoSEQ provided only junction sequences with no quality scores, the filtering differed. Assay used: immunoSEQ multiplex PCR; TCRdb lists only in-frame clones, some missing. The DNA gave D and trimming, while V, J and clone size come from that table. The sample shows about 470,000 clones, roughly three quarters of them seen only once. Germline CDR1 SGHTA, CDR2 FQGTGA. This CDR3 has 16 amino acids. Losses at the gene ends were 6 bases for V and 4 bases for J; bases not matched to a gene: 9.

The material sequenced was PBMCs. V is TRBV7-3 and J is TRBJ2-2; 9 nucleotides align to TRBD2. This receptor was identified in a woman aged 40 to 50 in good health. Some clones in this sample may be carry-over from other donors' samples. The CDR3 bases are TGTGCCAGCAGTCGCGATAGCGGGAGTTTCACCGGGGAGCTGTTTTTT. Its protein product is CASSRDSGSFTGELFF.